The present T cell receptor beta chain was sequenced within a study of shared clonotypes between healthy human individuals (dated by TCRdb to the early 2020s). For context, the study as a whole: The cohort comprised a couple of women and a few men aged 18 to 49 years. For each donor, CD4 naive and CD4 memory were each given three plates, CD8 naive was given two plates, and CD8 memory was given one plate. The study deeply sequenced blood TCR repertoires of five healthy adults to estimate repertoire size and the extent of clonotype sharing between individuals. To increase sequencing depth and limit assay-specific biases, different laboratories used diverse techniques to prepare libraries and sequence TCR repertoires. Leukapheresis yielded between about 0.85 and 9.5 billion PBMCs per donor. Paper-wide results and their limitations: Across a few donors, approximately 5% of naive CD4, around 3.5% of naive CD8, 2% to 2.5% of memory CD4, and over 0.35% of memory CD8 clonotypes were shared. Rarefaction of sorted-subset datasets indicated incomplete sequencing despite the large sequencing depth. Pairwise subsampling led to the expectation that sequencing depth would affect the degree of clonotype sharing among donors. Sampling was limited to blood, and TCR repertoires in tissue likely differ from TCR repertoires in blood. Estimated clonotype richness was generally larger for naive than for memory subsets. The genetic and exposure-history diversity represented was limited by the small number of donors. Clonotypes shared by all four sorted-subset donors showed higher generation probabilities than non-shared clonotypes.

V gives up 0 bases and J gives up 4 bases, and the segment between their germline ends measures 16 bases. From the cysteine up to the phenylalanine, the CDR3 has a length of 16 residues. CDR3 DNA only is kept here, 48 bases in frame from base 1. From a lookup of the germline V gene, CDR1 and CDR2 are SNHLY and FYNNEI. Using the deep immunoSEQ assay, TCR CDR3 regions were amplified from genomic DNA by multiplex PCR. Genomic DNA extracted from each cell subset was distributed evenly over all wells of several immunoSEQ 96-well plates, and each plate served as one replicate. For sorted subsets, about 220 ng of genomic DNA, equivalent to some 30,000 T cell genomes, went into each replicate PCR. The purified libraries were quantified using a Qubit 3.0 fluorometer, sized with a Bioanalyzer 2100, and then quantified again using the KAPA Library Quantification kit. Each immunoSEQ 96-well plate was sequenced on its own single-read 150-cycle Illumina NextSeq 550 flow cell. In the original analysis: Because only junctional sequences without quality scores were contained in the immunoSEQ output, filtering matching that applied to full-length reads could not be performed. Sequences were annotated with PyIR, a Python wrapper for IgBLAST v1.9, using IMGT germline references to assign V/J genes and CDR3. Reads with weak V/J assignments (E-value above 1e-6), missing CDR3, stop codons, out-of-frame junctions, or ambiguous translated residues were removed. V3J clonotypes were defined as sequences sharing the same inferred V gene, J gene, and CDR3 amino acid sequence. Percentage overlap between repertoires was calculated by dividing the number of shared unique clonotypes by the size of the smaller repertoire. Richness of each repertoire was evaluated using RTK rarefaction, the Chao1 estimator, and Recon v2.1 estimates of unobserved clonotypes. Generation probabilities were computed with OLGA for all TCRbeta clonotypes obtained by the gDNA method from several donors. The immuneACCESS repertoire file appears here via TCRdb, limited to in-frame rearrangements. These files lack a portion of the clones; in checked studies, under half of the deficit traces to unresolved V genes, and the cause of the others is not known. Clonal size and the V and J genes are those of that table, whereas D and trimming came from the DNA. This sample has more than 550,000 clones in its table, and around 91% of those were observed once. Around a third of the sample is in the top ten clones.

Donors were healthy HIV-negative adults with no recently reported acute infections or vaccinations. Only Caucasian adults living in Nashville, Tennessee, USA were represented among the donors. CD8 memory samples combined magnetically selected CD45RO+ cells with CCR7-negative CD45RA+ effector memory (TemRA) cells. Blood was obtained by leukapheresis, after which PBMCs were separated by Ficoll-Histopaque density gradient centrifugation and cryopreserved in liquid nitrogen vapor phase. Purity and quantity of every magnetically sorted T cell population were checked by analytical flow cytometry. Genomic DNA was isolated from every sorted fraction and measured by UV absorbance on a Nanodrop 2000c. Worth noting for this clone: The target of this receptor is not known. No base qualities exist here, and no much larger clone lies one base off it.

The V and J genes are TRBV2 and TRBJ2-7, with the D gene call left open. The sample consisted of memory CD8+ T cells from PBMCs. The sample's cell subset or site label is to be understood as: CD45RO+ cells pooled with CCR7-negative TemRA cells. This clonotype originated in a man between 18 and 29 years old in good health. Some clones in this sample may be carry-over from other donors' samples. The CDR3 here reads CASSEAVASPLYEQYF. The DNA sequence is TGTGCCAGCAGTGAAGCGGTGGCTTCTCCCCTATACGAGCAGTACTTC.